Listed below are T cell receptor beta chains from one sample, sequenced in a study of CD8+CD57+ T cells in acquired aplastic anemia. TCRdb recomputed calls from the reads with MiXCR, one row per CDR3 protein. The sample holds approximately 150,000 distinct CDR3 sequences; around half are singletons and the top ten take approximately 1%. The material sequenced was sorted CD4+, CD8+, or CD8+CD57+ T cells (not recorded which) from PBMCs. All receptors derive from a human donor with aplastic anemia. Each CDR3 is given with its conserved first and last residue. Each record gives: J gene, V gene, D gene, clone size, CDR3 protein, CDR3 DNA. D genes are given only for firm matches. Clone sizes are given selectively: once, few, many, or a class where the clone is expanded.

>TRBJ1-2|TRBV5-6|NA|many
CASSTRPRVDYGYTF
TGTGCCAGCAGCACAAGGCCAAGGGTAGACTATGGCTACACCTTC
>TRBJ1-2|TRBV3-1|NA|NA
CASSLRGVNYGYTF
TGTGCCAGCAGCCTCCGAGGGGTAAACTATGGCTACACCTTC
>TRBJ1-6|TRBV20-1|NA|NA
CSATDPYNSPLHF
TGCAGTGCCACGGATCCCTATAATTCACCCCTCCACTTT
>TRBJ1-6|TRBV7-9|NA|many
CASSRQPNSPLHF
TGTGCCAGCAGCCGGCAGCCAAATTCACCCCTCCACTTT
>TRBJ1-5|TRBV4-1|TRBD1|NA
CASSQVPGQARYSNQPQHF
TGCGCCAGCAGCCAAGTCCCCGGACAGGCGAGATATAGCAATCAGCCCCAGCATTTT
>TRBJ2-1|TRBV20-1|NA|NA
CSANQARGNEQFF
TGCAGTGCTAACCAGGCGAGAGGCAATGAGCAGTTCTTC
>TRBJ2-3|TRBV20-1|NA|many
CSARDSWGFGTDTQYF
TGCAGTGCCCGAGATTCATGGGGGTTCGGAACAGATACGCAGTATTTT
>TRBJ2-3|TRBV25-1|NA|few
CASSPYSGFSTDTQYF
TGTGCCAGCAGTCCCTATAGCGGATTTAGCACAGATACGCAGTATTTT
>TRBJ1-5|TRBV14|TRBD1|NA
CASSRFRDRGPEGSNQPQHF
TGTGCCAGCAGCCGATTCCGGGACAGGGGGCCTGAGGGAAGCAATCAGCCCCAGCATTTT
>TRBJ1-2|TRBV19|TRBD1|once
CARDRGNYGYTF
TGTGCCAGGGACAGGGGTAACTATGGCTACACCTTC
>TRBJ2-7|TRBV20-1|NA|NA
CSARVPETPSEQYF
TGCAGTGCTCGGGTCCCCGAGACACCTTCCGAGCAGTACTTC
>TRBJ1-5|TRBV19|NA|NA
CASRDGQSNQPQHF
TGTGCCAGTAGAGACGGACAGAGCAATCAGCCCCAGCATTTT
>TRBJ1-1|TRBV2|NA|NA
CASSLLVGSWNTEAFF
TGTGCCAGCAGTTTATTGGTGGGTAGTTGGAACACTGAAGCTTTCTTT
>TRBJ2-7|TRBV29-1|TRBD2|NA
CSVDNPSGFSYEQYF
TGCAGCGTTGACAATCCTAGCGGGTTTAGCTACGAGCAGTACTTC
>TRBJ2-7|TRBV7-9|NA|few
CASRGGASYEQYF
TGTGCCAGCCGTGGTGGGGCCTCCTACGAGCAGTACTTC
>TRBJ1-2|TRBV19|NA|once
CASSWMGDGYTF
TGTGCCAGTAGCTGGATGGGAGATGGCTACACCTTC
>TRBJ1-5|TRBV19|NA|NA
CASSIGGYSNQPQHF
TGTGCCAGTAGTATAGGGGGATATAGCAATCAGCCCCAGCATTTT
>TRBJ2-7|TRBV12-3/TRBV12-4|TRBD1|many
CASSLGPGQGSYEQYF
TGTGCCAGCAGTTTGGGGCCGGGACAGGGCTCCTACGAGCAGTACTTC
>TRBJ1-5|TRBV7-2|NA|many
CASSQAGTSNQPQHF
TGTGCCAGCAGCCAAGCGGGCACAAGCAATCAGCCCCAGCATTTT
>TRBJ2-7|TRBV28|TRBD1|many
CASRQGAWEQYF
TGTGCCAGCAGGCAGGGGGCGTGGGAGCAGTACTTC
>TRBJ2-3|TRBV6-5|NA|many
CASSFSYHQDTQYF
TGTGCCAGCAGTTTCAGCTACCATCAAGATACGCAGTATTTT
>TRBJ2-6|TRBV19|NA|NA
CAGSTGSGTNVLTF
TGTGCCGGTAGTACAGGCTCTGGGACCAACGTCCTGACTTTC
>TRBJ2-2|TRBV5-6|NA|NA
CASSLVSRLPYTGELFF
TGTGCCAGCAGCTTGGTTTCACGACTACCCTACACCGGGGAGCTGTTTTTT
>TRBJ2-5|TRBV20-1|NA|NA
CSAIKQGQETQYF
TGCAGTGCTATTAAACAGGGCCAAGAGACCCAGTACTTC
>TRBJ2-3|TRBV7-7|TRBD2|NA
CARGLAAVQDTQYF
TGTGCTAGAGGCCTAGCGGCCGTTCAAGATACGCAGTATTTT
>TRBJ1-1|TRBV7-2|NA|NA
CASSLSGRSEAFF
TGTGCCAGCAGCTTATCGGGACGAAGTGAAGCTTTCTTT
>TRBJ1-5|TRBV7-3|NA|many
CASRRGGWYQPQHF
TGTGCCAGCAGGAGGGGGGGGTGGTATCAGCCCCAGCATTTT
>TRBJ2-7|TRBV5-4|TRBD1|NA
CASSSGQTNEQYF
TGTGCCAGCAGCTCGGGACAGACCAACGAGCAGTACTTC
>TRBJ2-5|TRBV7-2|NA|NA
CASSLVTETQYF
TGTGCCAGCAGCTTAGTTACAGAGACCCAGTACTTC
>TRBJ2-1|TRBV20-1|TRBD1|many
CSARDYRGVNEQFF
TGCAGTGCTAGAGACTACAGGGGGGTGAATGAGCAGTTCTTC
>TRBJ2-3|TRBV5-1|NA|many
CASSSSPGDTQYF
TGCGCCAGCAGTTCCTCACCGGGGGATACGCAGTATTTT
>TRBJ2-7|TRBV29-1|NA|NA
CSVGQRESYEQYF
TGCAGCGTAGGACAGCGAGAATCCTACGAGCAGTACTTC
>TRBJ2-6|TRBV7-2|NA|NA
CASSLDPGANVLTF
TGTGCCAGCAGCTTAGACCCTGGGGCCAACGTCCTGACTTTC
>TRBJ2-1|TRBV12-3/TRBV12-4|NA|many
CASSLALGLYNEQFF
TGTGCCAGCAGTTTAGCGTTAGGGCTATACAATGAGCAGTTCTTC
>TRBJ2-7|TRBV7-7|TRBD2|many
CASSLSGGNEQYF
TGTGCCAGCAGCTTAAGCGGGGGAAACGAGCAGTACTTC
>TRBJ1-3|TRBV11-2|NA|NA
CASSLGREPRLWRGNTIYF
TGTGCCAGCAGCTTAGGGAGGGAACCACGATTATGGAGAGGAAACACCATATATTTT
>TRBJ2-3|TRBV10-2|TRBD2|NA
CASSEAGGGADTQYF
TGCGCCAGCAGTGAGGCGGGAGGGGGCGCAGATACGCAGTATTTT
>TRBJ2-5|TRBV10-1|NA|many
CASSDAISFLYPRETQYF
TGCGCCAGCAGTGATGCGATTAGTTTTCTTTATCCGAGGGAGACCCAGTACTTC
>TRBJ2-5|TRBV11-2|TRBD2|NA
CASSWVAGGGEQYF
TGTGCCAGCAGCTGGGTGGCGGGAGGGGGGGAGCAGTACTTC
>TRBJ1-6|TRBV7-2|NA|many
CASSLNGDSPLHF
TGTGCCAGCAGCTTAAATGGAGATTCACCCCTCCACTTT
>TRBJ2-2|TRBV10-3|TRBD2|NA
CAISESSLAGINTGELFF
TGTGCCATCAGTGAGTCGTCGCTAGCGGGGATAAACACCGGGGAGCTGTTTTTT
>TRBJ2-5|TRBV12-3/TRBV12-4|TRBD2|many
CASSPRTRWEETQYF
TGTGCCAGCAGCCCCCGGACTAGGTGGGAAGAGACCCAGTACTTC
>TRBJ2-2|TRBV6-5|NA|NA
CASSSRTANTGELFF
TGTGCCAGCAGTTCCAGGACAGCGAACACCGGGGAGCTGTTTTTT
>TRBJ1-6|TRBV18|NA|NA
CASSPGDNSPLHF
TGTGCCAGCTCACCAGGCGATAATTCACCCCTCCACTTT
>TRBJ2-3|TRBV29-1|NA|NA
CSVVPGSSQYF
TGCAGCGTTGTTCCGGGCTCTTCCCAGTATTTT
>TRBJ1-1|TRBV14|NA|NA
CASSLSREAFF
TGTGCCAGCAGCCTGTCTAGAGAAGCTTTCTTT
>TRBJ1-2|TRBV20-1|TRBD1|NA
CSAEGQGRYGYTF
TGCAGTGCTGAGGGACAGGGGAGGTATGGCTACACCTTC
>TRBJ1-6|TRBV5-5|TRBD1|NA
CASSWTGSAPLHF
TGTGCCAGCAGTTGGACAGGGTCAGCACCCCTCCACTTT
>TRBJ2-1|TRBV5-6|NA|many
CASLMGGSAYNEQFF
TGTGCCAGCCTCATGGGGGGAAGCGCCTACAATGAGCAGTTCTTC
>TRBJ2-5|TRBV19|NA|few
CASSRANQETQYF
TGTGCCAGTAGTCGGGCAAACCAAGAGACCCAGTACTTC
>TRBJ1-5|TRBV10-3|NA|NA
CAISENEFKGNQPQHF
TGTGCCATCAGTGAGAATGAATTTAAGGGCAATCAGCCCCAGCATTTT